Each of the 7 T cell receptor beta chains below was sequenced from the same sample in a study of T cells in Graves' hyperthyroidism and ophthalmopathy (dated by TCRdb to between 2017 and 2020). Receptors were amplified or captured by multiplex PCR. Sequencer: Illumina HiSeq 2000. The TCR beta CDR3 regions were amplified from the RNA transcripts. A first-round RT-PCR of the TCR CDR3 used the HTBI primer set with the Qiagen OneStep RT-PCR kit. Using fastp at Q25 and MiXCR, TCRdb reprocessed the public reads and kept productive beta chains. Each entry merges the rows of one CDR3 protein and shows their most common DNA and genes. This sample is represented by 690,000 or so distinct CDR3 sequences; roughly a sixth of them were singletons. The biggest ten clones account for around 15% of the sample. Material for sequencing was blood. The receptors shown here come from a woman aged 45 to 65 with Graves' hyperthyroidism that later progressed to Graves' ophthalmopathy.

This clonotype was observed a few times. The gene calls are TRBV10-3 and TRBJ1-6, with D unclear. CDR1 ENHRY and CDR2 SYGVKD come from the germline V gene. The length of the CDR3 is 15 residues. The V gene lost 2 bases and the J gene lost 9 bases, with 14 bases spanning the gap. CDR3 sequence: CAISEDAGFGSPLHF. The CDR3 DNA follows: TGTGCCATCAGTGAGGACGCGGGGTTCGGTTCACCCCTCCACTTT.

In nucleotides, the CDR3 is TGTGCCAGCAGTTTCAGTAGGGCCCTTCAGCCCCAGCATTTT. It specifies CASSFSRALQPQHF. The chain recombines TRBV28 with TRBJ1-5; D not resolved. The V gene's germline CDR1 is MDHEN and CDR2 SYDVKM. Trimming took off 3 bases at V and 6 bases at J, with 12 bases between the two ends. This CDR3 is built from 14 residues.

This clonotype was counted many times. J is TRBJ2-3 and V is TRBV12-3 or TRBV12-4, with a possible D match to TRBD2 (5 bases). V gave up 1 base and J gave up 0 bases, with 20 bases separating them. The length of the CDR3 is 19 residues. The CDR3 region is CASSLVSGRFDTSTDTQYF. In nucleotides, the CDR3 is TGTGCCAGCAGTTTAGTAAGCGGCCGCTTCGACACTAGCACAGATACGCAGTATTTT.

This clonotype turned up a few times. This rearrangement joins TRBV20-1 to TRBJ1-4; D is unresolved. The germline gives CDR1 DFQATT, CDR2 SNEGSKA (reference sequence). This CDR3 has 15 amino acids. V shed 7 bases and J shed 0 bases, with 15 bases lying between them. CDR3 DNA sequence: TGCAGTGTACAATCTCATCGAGCAACTAATGAAAAACTGTTTTTT. Protein sequence: CSVQSHRATNEKLFF.

This clonotype was counted many times. This chain uses TRBV18 with TRBJ1-1; no clear D. Germline CDR1 is KGHSH and CDR2 is LQKENI. V gave up 2 bases and J gave up 0 bases, with 10 bases separating them. CDR3 length: 15 residues. CDR3 in amino acids: CASSPGGSVNTEAFF. The CDR3 DNA follows: TGTGCCAGCTCACCAGGAGGATCCGTGAACACTGAAGCTTTCTTT.

This clonotype was picked up many times. V is TRBV30 and J is TRBJ1-2, with a weak D call TRBD1 (5 bases). CDR3 size: 12 residues. Per the germline V gene, CDR1 is GTSNPN and CDR2 is SVGIG (reference sequence). V was cut by 2 bases and J by 8 bases, with 12 bases left in between. CDR3 loop: CAWSYIGEGYTF. CDR3 in DNA: TGTGCCTGGAGTTATATAGGGGAGGGCTACACCTTC. Together with reference TRBV30 and TRBJ1-2, the CDR3 gives the full variable domain: SQTIHQWPATLVQPVGSPLSLECTVEGTSNPNLYWYRQAAGRGLQLLFYSVGIGQISSEVPQNLSASRPQDRQFILSSKKLLLSDSGFYLCAWSYIGEGYTFGSGTRLTVV.

In the case of this clonotype: This clone may be a read error of a much larger clone one base away. The rearrangement joins TRBV6-9 to TRBJ2-5; 9 bases agree with TRBD2. In germline, CDR1 is MNHGY, CDR2 SVAAGI. This CDR3 contains 16 residues. In DNA form, the CDR3 reads TGTGCCAGCAGTTACCCTACCTCTAGCGGGGAAGAGGCCCAGTACTTC. Its translation is CASSYPTSSGEEAQYF.